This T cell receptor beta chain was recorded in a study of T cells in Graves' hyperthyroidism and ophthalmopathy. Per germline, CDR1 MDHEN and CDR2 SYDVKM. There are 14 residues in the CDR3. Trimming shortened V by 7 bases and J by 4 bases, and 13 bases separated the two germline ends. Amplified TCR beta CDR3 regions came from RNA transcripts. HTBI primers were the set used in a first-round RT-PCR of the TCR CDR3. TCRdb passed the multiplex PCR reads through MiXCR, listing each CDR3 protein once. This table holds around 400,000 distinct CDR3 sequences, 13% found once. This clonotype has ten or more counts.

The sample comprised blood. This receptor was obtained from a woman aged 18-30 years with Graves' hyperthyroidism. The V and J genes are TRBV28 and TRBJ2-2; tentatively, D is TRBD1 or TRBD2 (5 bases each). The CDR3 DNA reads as TGTGCCAGCAACTCTCCGGGGCTCACCGGGGAGCTGTTTTTT. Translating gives CASNSPGLTGELFF.